This TCR beta chain was documented in a study of T cell responses to AZD1222 COVID-19 vaccine. Overall study findings and caveats: It should be noted that donors were predominantly white British and more often female, and clonal diversity was possibly underestimated. Among spike-specific TCRs, nearly half reportedly target unmutated variant regions.

From germline, CDR1 is SGHRS and CDR2 YFSETQ. V was cut by 4 bases and J by 1 base, with 17 bases left in between. This CDR3 is built from 16 residues. The analysis combined second doses at about 4 or about 12 weeks. As for this clone: The antigen is not known.

The method was immunoSEQ multiplex PCR; TCRdb's version includes in-frame clones alone and lacks a portion of them. The sample includes some 110,000 clones, roughly 85% of them seen just once. The sequencing here drew on peripheral blood, taken 28 days after the second AZD1222 dose. This clonotype originated in an adult who received the AZD1222 COVID-19 vaccine. V usage is TRBV5-1 and J usage is TRBJ1-1; no clear D gene. In DNA, the CDR3 is TGCGCCAGCAGCATATTACCGGGTAGGCCGAACACTGAAGCTTTCTTT. It encodes CASSILPGRPNTEAFF.